A single sample is the source of the 6 T cell receptor beta chains below, sequenced in a study of T cell changes during pregnancy in multiple sclerosis. Assay used: immunoSEQ multiplex PCR; TCRdb lists only in-frame clones, some missing. The sample holds about 51,000 clones; 93% are singletons and the top ten take around 1.9%. Specimen: peripheral blood, collected in the second trimester of pregnancy. Source of these receptors: a female donor with multiple sclerosis, enrolled in a pregnancy study.

The chain joins TRBV9 to TRBJ1-4, with TRBD1 matching over 8 bases. The CDR3 covers 17 residues. The germline V gene has CDR1 SGDLS and CDR2 YYNGEE. V lost 0 bases to trimming and J lost 1 base; unmatched junction nucleotides: 5. Here the CDR3 DNA reads TGTGCCAGCAGCGTAGGAACAGGGGGGGGAACTAATGAAAAACTGTTTTTT. Its protein product is CASSVGTGGGTNEKLFF. Complete variable domain (other parts from reference TRBV9 and TRBJ1-4): DSGVTQTPKHLITATGQRVTLRCSPRSGDLSVYWYQQSLDQGLQFLIQYYNGEERAKGNILERFSAQQFPDLHSELNLSSLELGDSALYFCASSVGTGGGTNEKLFFGSGTQLSVL.

The CDR3 coding sequence is TGTGCCAGCAGGGACCCAGACAGGAACTATGGCTACACCTTC. This gives the protein CASRDPDRNYGYTF. V is TRBV6-5 and J is TRBJ1-2, with TRBD1 as a possible D gene (6 bases). V gave up 6 bases and J gave up 2 bases, with 13 bases separating them. Germline-derived CDR1 and CDR2 are MNHEY and SVGAGI. The CDR3 is made up of 14 amino acids.

The rearrangement links TRBV7-9 to TRBJ2-5; D is possibly TRBD2 (5 bases). The V end was cut by 5 bases, the J end by 3 bases, with 10 bases between. Germline CDR1 SEHNR, CDR2 FQNEAQ (reference sequence). The CDR3 is made up of 13 amino acids. In nucleotides, the CDR3 is TGTGCCAGCAGCCCCGACGGGAAAGAGACCCAGTACTTC. Amino acid sequence: CASSPDGKETQYF.

This chain connects TRBV5-4 to TRBJ2-5; no clear D. The length of the CDR3 is 13 residues. CDR1 and CDR2 (germline): SGHNT, YYREEE (reference sequence). V lost 0 bases and J lost 2, with 5 bases in between. CDR3 protein: CASSLAVQETQYF. As DNA, the CDR3 is TGTGCCAGCAGCTTGGCTGTACAAGAGACCCAGTACTTC. Supplemented by reference TRBV5-4 and TRBJ2-5, the full variable domain reads ETGVTQSPTHLIKTRGQQVTLRCSSQSGHNTVSWYQQALGQGPQFIFQYYREEENGRGNFPPRFSGLQFPNYSSELNVNALELDDSALYLCASSLAVQETQYFGPGTRLLVL.

The V gene is TRBV18, the J gene TRBJ2-2; 7 bases are a match to TRBD1. Germline loops: CDR1 KGHSH, CDR2 LQKENI. This CDR3 spans 14 amino acids. The J segment lost 6 bases and the V segment lost 7 bases, leaving 8 bases of the junction unmatched. CDR3 region: CASYQDRVAGELFF. In DNA, the CDR3 is TGTGCCAGCTACCAAGACAGGGTTGCCGGGGAGCTGTTTTTT.

The gene calls are TRBV6-5 and TRBJ2-7, with 7 bases that match TRBD1. J lost 3 bases, V lost 6 bases, and 2 bases had no gene match. CDR3 size: 12 residues. CDR1 is MNHEY, CDR2 SVGAGI, per germline. In DNA form, the CDR3 reads TGTGCCAGCAGACGGGACAGCTACGAGCAGTACTTC. Protein: CASRRDSYEQYF.